Shown below are 20 T cell receptor beta chains from a single sample sequenced in a study of T-cell reconstitution after alpha-beta-depleted transplantation in children. Preparation of the TCRbeta library involved a method that used unique molecular identifiers. Using its own MiXCR run on the PCR reads, TCRdb lists one record per CDR3 protein. This table holds about 410,000 distinct CDR3 sequences, roughly 20% found once. Sequencing was performed on PBMCs from the stem cell graft donor, taken from the stem cell graft. All receptors come from a human donor who donated a stem cell graft to a child with acute myeloid leukemia.

The V gene is TRBV7-9, the J gene TRBJ2-2, with 8 bases matching TRBD2. CDR3 length: 15 amino acids. Germline V gene lookup returns CDR1 SEHNR and CDR2 FQNEAQ (reference sequence). J was trimmed by 4 bases and V by 4 bases; bases with no gene match: 5. CDR3 in amino acids: CASSYLLAGTGELFF. The CDR3 region has the DNA TGTGCCAGCAGCTACTTGCTAGCGGGCACCGGGGAGCTGTTTTTT.

This clonotype appeared once. The chain couples TRBV12-5 to TRBJ1-2, with 9 bases matching TRBD1. The V and J ends lost 3 bases and 6 bases, in that order; junction bases with no gene match: 17. CDR1 and CDR2 (germline): LGHNT, FRNRAP. The CDR3 totals 18 residues. The CDR3 DNA sequence: TGTGCTAGTGGTTTACGAGAGTTGGGACAGGGTTTTTCGGATGGCTACACCTTC. Protein: CASGLRELGQGFSDGYTF.

The sample holds a few counts of this clonotype. The CDR3, as DNA: TGTGCCAGCAGCCGCGGGTTGGGCCCATCCCCCGAGCAGTACTTC. This translates into CASSRGLGPSPEQYF. This rearrangement joins TRBV7-8 to TRBJ2-7; tentative D call: TRBD2 (5 bases). Germline CDR1 and CDR2: SGHVS and FQNEAQ. V lost 5 bases and J 6 bases, leaving 20 bases between the germline ends. The CDR3 is made up of 15 amino acids. The full variable domain, rest sourced from reference TRBV7-8 and TRBJ2-7, is GAGVSQSPRYKVAKRGQDVALRCDPISGHVSLFWYQQALGQGPEFLTYFQNEAQLDKSGLPSDRFFAERPEGSVSTLKIQRTQQEDSAVYLCASSRGLGPSPEQYFGPGTRLTVT.

The chain is built from TRBV24-1 and TRBJ1-2, with a possible D match to TRBD1 (5 bases). This CDR3 is built from 14 residues. Germline loops: CDR1 KGHDR, CDR2 SFDVKD. V lost 4 bases to trimming and J lost 4 bases, with 12 bases between them. The CDR3 nucleotides are TGTGCCACCAGTGAAAAGGGACCTGGCTATGGCTACACCTTC. Its protein is CATSEKGPGYGYTF.

Ten or more counts support this clonotype. The chain couples TRBV18 to TRBJ2-1; D possibly corresponds to TRBD2 (6 bases). This CDR3 has 15 amino acids. CDR1 is KGHSH, CDR2 LQKENI, per germline. The V end was cut by 2 bases, the J end by 6 bases, with 14 bases between. CDR3 region: CASSPGGKDGNEQFF. In nucleotides, the CDR3 is TGTGCCAGCTCACCAGGGGGGAAGGATGGCAATGAGCAGTTCTTC.

A few counts support this clonotype. The chain joins TRBV9 to TRBJ2-1; D could derive from TRBD1 or TRBD2 (5 bases each). Trimming stripped 0 bases from V and 6 bases from J, with 16 bases between. The CDR3 totals 16 residues. Germline values: CDR1 SGDLS, CDR2 YYNGEE. In DNA, the CDR3 is TGTGCCAGCAGCGTAGGTAGTCACGGGACCTTCAATGAGCAGTTCTTC. As protein: CASSVGSHGTFNEQFF.

The genes are TRBV15 and TRBJ2-1; D gene uncertain. The CDR3 length is 13 residues. Germline CDR1 is LNHNV and CDR2 is YYDKDF (reference sequence). Trimming stripped 5 bases from V and 8 bases from J, with 13 bases between. Written as DNA, the CDR3 is TGTGCCACCAGCGGAGCGCCAATCCATGAGCAGTTCTTC. Amino acid sequence: CATSGAPIHEQFF.

The rearrangement uses TRBV28 and TRBJ2-5; D is unresolved. V gave up 3 bases and J gave up 5 bases, with 13 bases separating them. The germline gives CDR1 MDHEN, CDR2 SYDVKM. This CDR3 contains 14 residues. CDR3 DNA: TGTGCCAGCAGTTTTCGTGCGGAGAGGGAGACCCAGTACTTC. Its protein product is CASSFRAERETQYF.

This clonotype was counted only a few times. The gene calls are TRBV4-1 and TRBJ2-2, with D possibly matching TRBD2 (6 bases). The length of the CDR3 is 17 residues. The V gene lost 3 bases and the J gene lost 6 bases, with 20 bases spanning the gap. The V gene's germline CDR1 is MGHRA and CDR2 YSYEKL. The DNA of the CDR3 is TGCGCCAGCAGCCATTCCGGGACTTCAAACAAGGCCGGGGAGCTGTTTTTT. It yields the protein CASSHSGTSNKAGELFF.

This clonotype was seen more than once but under ten times. The chain links TRBV4-1 to TRBJ2-1; 7 bases line up with TRBD1. Looked up from germline, CDR1 is MGHRA and CDR2 is YSYEKL. J lost 3 bases, V lost 4 bases, and 3 bases had no gene match. The CDR3 contains 14 residues. Here the CDR3 reads CASSPGQLYNEQFF. In DNA, the CDR3 is TGCGCCAGCAGCCCGGGACAGCTCTACAATGAGCAGTTCTTC.

The chain links TRBV20-1 to TRBJ2-1; TRBD2 matches 10 bases. V trimming: 5 bases; J trimming: 10 bases; junction bases outside the gene matches: 11. The CDR3 totals 14 residues. Germline loops: CDR1 DFQATT, CDR2 SNEGSKA (reference sequence). The CDR3 DNA sequence: TGCAGTGCTTTTTCGCCAGCGGGAGGGTGGGAGCAGTTCTTC. Translated: CSAFSPAGGWEQFF.

The rearrangement joins TRBV6-5 to TRBJ1-2; 8 positions match TRBD1. The V gene's germline CDR1 is MNHEY and CDR2 SVGAGI. Trimming removed 2 bases from V and 6 bases from J; junction bases left unmatched: 2. CDR3 length: 13 residues. The chain's CDR3 is CASSYVQGDGYTF. For the CDR3, the DNA is TGTGCCAGCAGTTACGTACAGGGGGATGGCTACACCTTC.

This rearrangement joins TRBV5-1 to TRBJ2-1; 8 bases fit TRBD1. The ends lost 4 bases at V and 3 bases at J; junction bases unmatched: 9. The CDR3 is 16 amino acids. Germline CDR1 is SGHRS and CDR2 is YFSETQ. CDR3 sequence (DNA): TGCGCCAGCAGCAACGACAGGGGCCCGGTCTACAATGAGCAGTTCTTC. Protein: CASSNDRGPVYNEQFF. Using reference TRBV5-1 and TRBJ2-1 for the parts outside the CDR3, the full variable domain is KAGVTQTPRYLIKTRGQQVTLSCSPISGHRSVSWYQQTPGQGLQFLFEYFSETQRNKGNFPGRFSGRQFSNSRSEMNVSTLELGDSALYLCASSNDRGPVYNEQFFGPGTRLTVL.

This chain joins TRBV12-3 or TRBV12-4 and TRBJ2-1; 9 bases line up with TRBD2. CDR3 length equals 16 residues. With V trimmed by 4 bases and J by 8 bases, 12 bases remained unmatched. The CDR3 sequence: CASSSRGSGSFYEQFF. The CDR3 DNA is TGTGCCAGCAGTTCCCGGGGTAGCGGGAGTTTCTATGAGCAGTTCTTC.

This clonotype was counted between two and nine times. The chain links TRBV12-3 or TRBV12-4 to TRBJ1-2; 9 bases agree with TRBD1. With V trimmed by 6 bases and J by 4 bases, 3 bases remained unmatched. The CDR3 is 13 amino acids. The CDR3 DNA reads TGTGCCAGCAGCTCGGGACAGGGCTATGGCTACACCTTC. Protein: CASSSGQGYGYTF.

This clonotype has a count of ten or more. The J gene is TRBJ2-3, the V gene TRBV12-3 or TRBV12-4; no definite D call. The V gene lost 7 bases and the J gene lost 10 bases, with 18 bases spanning the gap. This CDR3 has 13 amino acids. This chain's CDR3 is CASTLGLRSPQYF. DNA for the CDR3: TGTGCCAGCACTTTGGGTCTCCGTTCCCCGCAGTATTTT.

This sequence joins TRBV12-3 or TRBV12-4 and TRBJ2-3, with D possibly matching TRBD2 (5 bases). The V gene lost 7 bases and the J gene lost 1 base, with 9 bases spanning the gap. The CDR3 extends over 13 amino acids. CDR3 DNA sequence: TGTGCCAGCAATGAGGGCCGCACAGATACGCAGTATTTT. It encodes CASNEGRTDTQYF.

V and J are TRBV7-3 and TRBJ2-1, with D perhaps assigned TRBD1 or TRBD2 (6 bases each). The CDR3 is made up of 17 amino acids. V was shortened by 5 bases and J by 6 bases, with 23 bases between the two germline ends. Germline CDR1 is SGHTA and CDR2 is FQGTGA. CDR3 sequence reads: CASSEGGAFFSANEQFF. CDR3 DNA: TGTGCCAGCAGCGAGGGGGGTGCATTCTTTTCCGCCAATGAGCAGTTCTTC.

The gene calls are TRBV3-1 and TRBJ2-7, with a possible D match to TRBD1 (6 bases). V was trimmed by 8 bases and J by 3 bases, leaving 11 bases between them. The CDR3 loop spans 12 amino acids. Germline V gene sequence: CDR1 LGHDT, CDR2 YNNKEL (reference sequence). Written as DNA, the CDR3 is TGTGCCAGCGCGCAGGGGAACTACGAGCAGTACTTC. This sequence encodes CASAQGNYEQYF.

The chain has TRBV13 and TRBJ2-4; TRBD1 matches at 7 bases. V lost 5 bases, J lost 3 bases, and 7 bases stayed unmatched. The CDR3 is 15 amino acids. Germline V gene sequence: CDR1 PRHDT, CDR2 FYEKMQ (reference sequence). CDR3 DNA sequence: TGTGCCAGCAGCATCACCGGGACAGACAAAAACATTCAGTACTTC. It codes for CASSITGTDKNIQYF. Filled out from reference TRBV13 and TRBJ2-4, the complete variable domain reads AAGVIQSPRHLIKEKRETATLKCYPIPRHDTVYWYQQGPGQDPQFLISFYEKMQSDKGSIPDRFSAQQFSDYHSELNMSSLELGDSALYFCASSITGTDKNIQYFGAGTRLSVL.